The T cell receptor beta chain described here comes from a study of blood T cells in healthy people across ages. The CDR3 is 16 residues long. Trimming left V 1 base short and J 4 bases short, with 17 bases between. Germline lookup yields CDR1 SGHKS and CDR2 YYEKEE (reference sequence). The table lists this clonotype with a few counts. Its antigen is undetermined. General observations from the study: While age rose, TCR beta diversity per million T cells dropped in a roughly linear way. With naive T cell percentage, TCR beta diversity showed a strong correlation.

For the second PCR, which ran for roughly 6 to 12 cycles, a sample-barcoded 5' primer and a J-beta primer mix were used. Samples each returned at least 3 million CDR3-containing paired-end reads. TCRdb re-called the 5' RACE reads through MiXCR, storing one row per CDR3 protein. The repertoire holds some 710,000 distinct CDR3 sequences, 22% seen once, with around a fifth in the top ten. The sample was blood. This clonotype originated in a man between 65 and 79 years old in good health. The chain recombines TRBV5-5 with TRBJ1-2, with D hard to call. CDR3 bases: TGTGCCAGCAGCTTGACGGGGAGCTTCGACCTCTATGGCTACACCTTC. The encoded protein is CASSLTGSFDLYGYTF.